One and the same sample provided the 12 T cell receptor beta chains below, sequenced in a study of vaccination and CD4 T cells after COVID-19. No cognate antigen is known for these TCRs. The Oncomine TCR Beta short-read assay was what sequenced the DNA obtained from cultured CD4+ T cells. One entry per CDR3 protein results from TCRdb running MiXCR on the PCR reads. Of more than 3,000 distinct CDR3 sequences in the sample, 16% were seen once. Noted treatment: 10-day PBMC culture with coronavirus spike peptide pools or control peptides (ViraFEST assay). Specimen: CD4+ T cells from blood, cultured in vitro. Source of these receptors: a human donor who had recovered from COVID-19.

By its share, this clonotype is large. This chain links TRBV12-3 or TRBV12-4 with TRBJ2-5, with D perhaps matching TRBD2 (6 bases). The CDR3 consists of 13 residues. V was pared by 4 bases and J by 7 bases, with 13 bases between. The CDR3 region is CASSSGGVGTQYF. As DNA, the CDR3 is TGTGCCAGCAGTTCAGGAGGGGTGGGGACCCAGTACTTC.

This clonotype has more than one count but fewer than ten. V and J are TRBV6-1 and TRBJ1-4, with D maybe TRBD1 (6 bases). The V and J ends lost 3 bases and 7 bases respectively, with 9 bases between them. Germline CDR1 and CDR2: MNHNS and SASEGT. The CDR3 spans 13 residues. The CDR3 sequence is CASSDRGGEKLFF. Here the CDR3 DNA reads TGTGCCAGCAGTGACAGGGGTGGTGAAAAACTGTTTTTT.

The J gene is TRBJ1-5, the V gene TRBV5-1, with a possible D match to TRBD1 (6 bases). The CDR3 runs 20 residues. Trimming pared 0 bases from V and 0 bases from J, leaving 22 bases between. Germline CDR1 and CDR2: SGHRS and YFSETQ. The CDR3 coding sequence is TGCGCCAGCAGCTTGGCCGGGCTTGGACAGAGCTGTTATAGCAATCAGCCCCAGCATTTT. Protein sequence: CASSLAGLGQSCYSNQPQHF. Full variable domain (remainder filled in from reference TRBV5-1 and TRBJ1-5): KAGVTQTPRYLIKTRGQQVTLSCSPISGHRSVSWYQQTPGQGLQFLFEYFSETQRNKGNFPGRFSGRQFSNSRSEMNVSTLELGDSALYLCASSLAGLGQSCYSNQPQHFGDGTRLSIL.

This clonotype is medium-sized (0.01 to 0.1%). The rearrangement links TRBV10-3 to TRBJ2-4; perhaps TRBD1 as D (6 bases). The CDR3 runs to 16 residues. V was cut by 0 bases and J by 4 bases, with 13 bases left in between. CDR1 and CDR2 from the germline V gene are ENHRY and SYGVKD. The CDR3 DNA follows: TGTGCCATCAGTGAGTCCTCTCGGACAGTAAAAAACATTCAGTACTTC. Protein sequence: CAISESSRTVKNIQYF.

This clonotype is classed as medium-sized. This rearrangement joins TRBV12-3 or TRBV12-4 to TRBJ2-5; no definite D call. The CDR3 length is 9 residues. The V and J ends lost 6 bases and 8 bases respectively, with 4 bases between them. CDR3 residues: CASRNTQYF. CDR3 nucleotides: TGTGCCAGCAGGAACACCCAGTACTTC.

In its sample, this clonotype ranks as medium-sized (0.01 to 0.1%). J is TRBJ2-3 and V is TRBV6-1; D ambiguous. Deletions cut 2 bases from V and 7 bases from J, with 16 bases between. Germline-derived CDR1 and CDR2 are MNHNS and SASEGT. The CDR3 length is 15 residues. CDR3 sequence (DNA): TGTGCCAGCAGTGAAATGGGTCAAGGCTTGTATACGCAGTATTTT. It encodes CASSEMGQGLYTQYF.

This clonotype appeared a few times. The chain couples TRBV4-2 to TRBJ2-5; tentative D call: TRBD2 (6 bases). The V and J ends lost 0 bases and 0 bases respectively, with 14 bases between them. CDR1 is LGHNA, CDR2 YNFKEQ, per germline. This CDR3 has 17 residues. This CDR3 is CASSQDQGGSYQETQYF. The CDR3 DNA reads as TGTGCCAGCAGCCAAGATCAGGGAGGTTCGTACCAAGAGACCCAGTACTTC.

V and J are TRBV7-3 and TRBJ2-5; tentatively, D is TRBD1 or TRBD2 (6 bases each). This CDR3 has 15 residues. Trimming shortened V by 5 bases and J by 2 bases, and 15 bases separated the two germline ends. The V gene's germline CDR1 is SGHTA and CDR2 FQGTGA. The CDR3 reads CASSPSGAKQETQYF. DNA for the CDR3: TGTGCCAGCAGCCCGTCGGGGGCCAAACAAGAGACCCAGTACTTC.

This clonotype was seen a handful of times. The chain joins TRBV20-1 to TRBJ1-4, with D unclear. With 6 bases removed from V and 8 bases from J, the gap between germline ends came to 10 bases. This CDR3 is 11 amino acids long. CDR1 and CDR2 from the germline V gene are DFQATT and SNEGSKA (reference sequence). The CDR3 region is CSARVAEKLFF. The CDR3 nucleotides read TGCAGTGCCCGGGTCGCCGAAAAACTGTTTTTT.

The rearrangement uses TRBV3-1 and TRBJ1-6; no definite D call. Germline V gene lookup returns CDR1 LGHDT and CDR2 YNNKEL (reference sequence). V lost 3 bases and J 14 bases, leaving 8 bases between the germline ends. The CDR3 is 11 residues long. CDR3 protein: CASSHRGTLHF. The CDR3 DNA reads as TGTGCCAGCAGCCACCGGGGTACCCTCCACTTT.

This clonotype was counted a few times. As DNA, the CDR3 is TGTGCCAGCAGCCAAGATTGGGGGGCCCAGCCCCAGCATTTT. Its translation: CASSQDWGAQPQHF. This rearrangement joins TRBV4-2 to TRBJ1-5; a weak D match, TRBD1 (6 bases). CDR3 length: 14 amino acids. CDR1 is LGHNA, CDR2 YNFKEQ, per germline. The V and J ends lost 0 bases and 7 bases respectively, with 10 bases between them.

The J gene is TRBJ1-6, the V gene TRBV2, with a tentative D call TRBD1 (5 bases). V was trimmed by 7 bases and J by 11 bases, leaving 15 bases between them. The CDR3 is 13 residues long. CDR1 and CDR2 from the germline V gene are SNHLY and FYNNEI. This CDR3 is CASKVGAETPLHF. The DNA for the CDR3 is TGTGCCAGCAAGGTCGGGGCCGAGACACCCCTCCACTTT.